This TCR beta chain was retrieved from a study of metastatic and nonmetastatic thyroid tumors. TCRdb used MiXCR to call clones anew from the PCR reads. The sample carries about 40,000 clones, approximately 20% recorded once. Prior to thyroid surgery, none of the patients had received any treatment. CDR1 is SGHAT, CDR2 FQDESV, per germline (reference sequence). V was pared by 5 bases and J by 7 bases, with 21 bases between. This CDR3 has 16 residues. The chain uses TRBV11-1 and TRBJ2-1; D ambiguous. This TCR was sampled from a female donor with papillary thyroid cancer or a benign thyroid nodule (not recorded which). Some clones in this sample may be carry-over from other donors' samples. Material: tumor tissue. The CDR3: CASSDRDMGSGNEQFF. Written as DNA, the CDR3 is TGTGCCAGCAGCGACCGTGACATGGGTTCTGGAAATGAGCAGTTCTTC.